Following are 10 T cell receptor beta chains from one sample sequenced in a study of blood T cell repertoires in COVID-19. Data came from immunoSEQ multiplex PCR; TCRdb stores just in-frame clones and leaves some out. The sample yields around 140,000 clones, around 87% seen once. The sequencing sample was made of PBMCs or T cells enriched from blood (not recorded which). All receptors come from a man aged 55-75 years who had recovered from COVID-19.

The V and J genes are TRBV10-3 and TRBJ1-1; D not certain. Germline V CDR1 and CDR2: ENHRY, SYGVKD. CDR3 length: 12 residues. With 6 bases removed from V and 1 base from J, the gap between germline ends came to 6 bases. Here the CDR3 reads CAIRLENTEAFF. The CDR3 DNA is TGTGCCATCAGACTCGAGAACACTGAAGCTTTCTTT.

The V and J genes are TRBV21-1 and TRBJ2-7; TRBD1, as called in the table, went unchecked against the DNA. TRBV21-1 is annotated as a pseudogene. The CDR3 runs to 16 residues. The CDR3 loop reads CASQDQGVTHSYEQYF. As DNA, the CDR3 is TGTGCCAGCCAGGACCAGGGGGTAACACACTCCTACGAGCAGTACTTC.

CDR3 loop: CASSPWGVRTGELFF. CDR3 in DNA: TGTGCCAGTAGTCCGTGGGGAGTGAGAACCGGGGAGCTGTTTTTT. This sequence joins TRBV19 and TRBJ2-2; D might be TRBD2 (5 bases). Germline CDR1 reads LNHDA; CDR2 reads SQIVND (reference sequence). The germline V and J ends were trimmed by 5 bases and 5 bases, with 15 bases remaining between them. The length of the CDR3 is 15 residues.

The V call is TRBV5-1, the J call TRBJ2-7, with 9 bases fitting TRBD1. The junction had 10 bases not matched to a gene; V was cut back by 4 bases and J by 5 bases. The CDR3 runs 15 residues. Per germline, CDR1 SGHRS and CDR2 YFSETQ. The CDR3 reads CASSLPGTGKNEQYF. The DNA for the CDR3 is TGCGCCAGCAGCCTGCCGGGGACAGGGAAAAACGAGCAGTACTTC.

The chain uses TRBV5-6 and TRBJ2-7; D is possibly TRBD1 (6 bases). The CDR3 sequence is 13 residues long. Germline V CDR1 and CDR2: SGHDT, YYEEEE. V lost 1 base and J 5 bases, leaving 10 bases between the germline ends. The CDR3 protein is CASSLKYRDEQYF. The DNA of the CDR3 is TGTGCCAGCAGCTTGAAGTACAGGGACGAGCAGTACTTC.

The CDR3 is CASSLSGTDSDTQYF. DNA for the CDR3: TGTGCCAGCAGCTTGTCGGGGACTGATTCAGATACGCAGTATTTT. The rearrangement joins TRBV5-6 to TRBJ2-3, with a possible D match to TRBD2 (6 bases). Deletions cut 1 base from V and 4 bases from J, with 13 bases between. CDR1 and CDR2 (germline): SGHDT, YYEEEE. The CDR3 extends over 15 amino acids.

This clone was observed once. The chain couples TRBV19 to TRBJ1-1; 8 bases are a match to TRBD1. The CDR3 totals 15 residues. J gave up 5 bases and V 3 bases, and 8 bases lay outside the gene matches. Germline assignment: CDR1 LNHDA and CDR2 SQIVND (reference sequence). The chain's CDR3 is CASSIRDRIGTEAFF. The CDR3 coding sequence is TGTGCCAGTAGTATCCGGGACAGGATAGGGACTGAAGCTTTCTTT.

This clone was counted between two and nine times. The V call is TRBV2, the J call TRBJ1-2; TRBD1 might be the D (5 bases). Per germline, CDR1 SNHLY and CDR2 FYNNEI. V lost 1 base and J 6 bases, leaving 9 bases between the germline ends. The CDR3 runs 13 residues. This CDR3 reads CASSEGQMNGYTF. The CDR3 nucleotides are TGTGCCAGCAGTGAAGGACAGATGAATGGCTACACCTTC.

The rearrangement uses TRBV18 and TRBJ2-2; the match to TRBD1 covers 10 bases. Germline V gene sequence: CDR1 KGHSH, CDR2 LQKENI. The V segment lost 3 bases and the J segment 9 bases; nucleotides outside the gene matches: 7. This CDR3 is 15 amino acids long. The DNA for the CDR3 is TGTGCCAGCTCACCGGGACAGGGGATCTTTAGGGAGCTGTTTTTT. Translation gives CASSPGQGIFRELFF.

This chain uses TRBV3-1 (or the pseudogene TRBV3-2) with TRBJ2-7; 8 bases fit TRBD2. J was trimmed by 1 base and V by 6 bases; bases with no gene match: 5. CDR1 and CDR2 from the germline V gene are LGHDT and YNNKEL (reference sequence). The CDR3 runs 14 residues. Here the CDR3 reads CASRARGGSYEQYF. CDR3 nucleotide sequence: TGTGCCAGCAGGGCTCGGGGGGGATCCTACGAGCAGTACTTC.